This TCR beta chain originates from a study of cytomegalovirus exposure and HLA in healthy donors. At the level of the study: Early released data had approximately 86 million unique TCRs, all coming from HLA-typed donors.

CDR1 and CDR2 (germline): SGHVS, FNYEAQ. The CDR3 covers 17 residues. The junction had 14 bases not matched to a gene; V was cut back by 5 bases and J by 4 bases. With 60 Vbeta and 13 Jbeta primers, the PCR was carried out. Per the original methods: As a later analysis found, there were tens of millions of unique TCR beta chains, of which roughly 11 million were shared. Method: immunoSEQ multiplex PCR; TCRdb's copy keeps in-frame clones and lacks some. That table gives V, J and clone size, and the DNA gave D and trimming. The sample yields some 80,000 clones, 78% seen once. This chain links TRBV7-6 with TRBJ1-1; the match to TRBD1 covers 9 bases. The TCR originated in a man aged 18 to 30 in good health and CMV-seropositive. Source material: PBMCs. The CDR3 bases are TGTGCCAGCAGCCCTCTTGGGTACGGACAGGGGTTCACTGAAGCTTTCTTT. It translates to CASSPLGYGQGFTEAFF.